A single sample gave rise to the 8 T cell receptor beta chains below, sequenced in a study of blood T cell repertoires in COVID-19. Generated by immunoSEQ multiplex PCR, the TCRdb table keeps only in-frame clones and is missing some. Among roughly 130,000 clones listed, roughly 84% were seen once. Material for sequencing was peripheral blood. The source is a young woman who had recovered from COVID-19.

This chain joins TRBV30 and TRBJ1-2, with 8 bases fitting TRBD1. V lost 8 bases and J lost 8; bases outside the gene matches: 7. This CDR3 region has 11 residues. Germline V lookup: CDR1 GTSNPN, CDR2 SVGIG (reference sequence). CDR3 bases: TGTGCCGCTAAACCAGGGGGCGGCTACACCTTC. It is translated as CAAKPGGGYTF.

In this sample, this clone turned up a few times. The V gene is TRBV5-6, the J gene TRBJ2-7; D possibly corresponds to TRBD1 (5 bases). In germline, CDR1 is SGHDT, CDR2 YYEEEE. The CDR3 has 14 residues. Trimming took off 0 bases at V and 0 bases at J, with 7 bases between the two ends. CDR3 coding DNA: TGTGCCAGCAGCTTGGGGACACACTCCTACGAGCAGTACTTC. It encodes CASSLGTHSYEQYF.

The chain carries TRBV9 and TRBJ1-1, with D possibly matching TRBD1 (5 bases). The germline V gene encodes CDR1 SGDLS and CDR2 YYNGEE. This CDR3 contains 15 residues. The V and J ends lost 1 base and 0 bases respectively, with 10 bases between them. The CDR3 protein is CASSVSGGVNTEAFF. The CDR3 nucleotides are TGTGCCAGCAGCGTATCCGGGGGTGTGAACACTGAAGCTTTCTTT.

There are many counts of this clone. The chain recombines TRBV20-1 with TRBJ2-7; a weak D match, TRBD1 (5 bases). V was shortened by 3 bases and J by 2 bases, with 11 bases between the two germline ends. The CDR3 length is 13 residues. Germline CDR1 and CDR2: DFQATT and SNEGSKA (reference sequence). The DNA for the CDR3 is TGCAGTGCTAGTCCGCAGGGCCCCTACGAGCAGTACTTC. It is translated as CSASPQGPYEQYF.

This CDR3 reads CASRTQQGQPQHF. The CDR3 DNA follows: TGTGCCAGCAGAACCCAACAGGGTCAGCCCCAGCATTTT. The genes are TRBV6-6 and TRBJ1-5, with D maybe TRBD1 (6 bases). The CDR3 runs to 13 residues. The V end lost 6 bases, the J end lost 6 bases, and 12 bases lay between the germline ends. CDR1 is MNHNY, CDR2 SVGAGI, per germline (reference sequence).

This clone was detected only a few times. The V gene is TRBV19, the J gene TRBJ1-2; D is undetermined. Trimming took off 0 bases at V and 5 bases at J, with 7 bases between the two ends. Germline V CDR1 and CDR2: LNHDA, SQIVND (reference sequence). This CDR3 is built from 13 residues. Here the CDR3 reads CASSIEHLYGYTF. The CDR3, as DNA: TGTGCCAGTAGTATAGAACATTTGTATGGCTACACCTTC.

V is TRBV6-5 and J is TRBJ1-1; maybe TRBD1 (5 bases). Germline CDR1 is MNHEY and CDR2 is SVGAGI. V lost 8 bases and J lost 10, with 17 bases in between. CDR3 length: 12 residues. CDR3 coding DNA: TGTGCCAGCGGTCAGGGTTCCCCGGGAGCTTTCTTT. It encodes CASGQGSPGAFF.

The chain uses TRBV15 and TRBJ2-3; D is possibly TRBD2 (6 bases). V was trimmed by 0 bases and J by 0 bases, leaving 13 bases between them. Germline assignment: CDR1 LNHNV and CDR2 YYDKDF (reference sequence). This CDR3 comprises 17 residues. The chain's CDR3 is CATSRDSGGASTDTQYF. The CDR3, as DNA: TGTGCCACCAGCAGAGATTCAGGAGGGGCTAGCACAGATACGCAGTATTTT.